Listed below are T cell receptor beta chains from one sample, sequenced in a study of T cell repertoires in cytomegalovirus infection. TCRdb redid the calling of the reads with MiXCR, one entry per CDR3 protein. Among some 700,000 distinct CDR3 sequences listed, about 33% were seen once. Their antigen targets remain unknown. The specimen was cultured PBMCs, collected from culture after CMV antigen stimulation. The receptors originated from a human donor in good health (CMV status not recorded). Some clones in this sample may be carry-over from other donors' samples. Each CDR3 is given without its conserved first and last residue.

V	length	CDR3
TRBV6-1	12	ASGYRGKQETQY
TRBV7-9	10	ASSLVEVEAF
TRBV7-9	12	ASSYGQGENIQY
TRBV6-6	12	ASRPAVLNTEAF
TRBV7-2	11	ASSADSHYGYT
TRBV18	12	ASSPQGMSEKLF
TRBV6-2/TRBV6-3	11	ASRPGLEETQY
TRBV7-2	10	ASSLAKGGYT
TRBV7-2	13	ASSFSGMRSYEQY
TRBV7-2	11	ASSSQRNTEAF
TRBV27	10	ASSFGGIEQF
TRBV12-3/TRBV12-4	14	ASSLDGRGGNQPQH
TRBV7-2	15	ASSLGISGRAVDEQF
TRBV7-2	11	ASSLGRPGELF
TRBV5-5	11	ASSLVYRGEQF
TRBV18	12	ASSPEGQGSGYT
TRBV6-1	14	ASSEWALRGNQPQH
TRBV6-6	12	ASSYGYRLGELF
TRBV6-5	11	ASSYSVETEAF
TRBV19	14	ASSITGFGTNYGYT
TRBV7-2	11	ASGINSYNEQF
TRBV7-7	13	ASSLTGIPGNTIY
TRBV7-8	14	ASSLDAGLRLYGYT
TRBV30	12	AWSQTGLYNEQF
TRBV12-5	11	ASGLGRLGGYT
TRBV10-3	13	AISSRGSSYNEQF
TRBV19	13	ASSGETASNQPQH